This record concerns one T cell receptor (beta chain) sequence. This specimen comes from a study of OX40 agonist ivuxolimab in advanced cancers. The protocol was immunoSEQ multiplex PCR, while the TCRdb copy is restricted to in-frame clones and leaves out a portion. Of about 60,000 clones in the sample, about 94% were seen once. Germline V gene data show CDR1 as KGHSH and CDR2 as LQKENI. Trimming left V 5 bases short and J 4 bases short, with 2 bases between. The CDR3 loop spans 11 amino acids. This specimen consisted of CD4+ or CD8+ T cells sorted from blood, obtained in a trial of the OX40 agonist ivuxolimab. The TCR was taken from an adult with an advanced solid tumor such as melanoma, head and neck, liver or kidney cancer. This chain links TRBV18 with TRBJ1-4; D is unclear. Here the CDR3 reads CASSINEKLFF. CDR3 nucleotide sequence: TGTGCCAGCTCAATTAATGAAAAACTGTTTTTT.